These 11 T cell receptor beta chains originate from one sample sequenced in a study of blood T cells in healthy people across ages (dated by TCRdb to about 2015). The library relied on 5' RACE. The sequencer was an Illumina HiSeq 2500. A second PCR of roughly 7 to 11 cycles was performed with a sample-barcoded 5' primer and a J-beta primer mix. TCRdb reran the public reads through fastp at Q25 and MiXCR, keeping productive beta chains. Rows merge per CDR3 protein into single entries with the most common DNA and genes. A total of about 640,000 distinct CDR3 sequences appear in this sample, about 30% of them only once. The top ten clonotypes cover 15% to 19% of the sample. The sequencing input was blood. The receptors originated from an elderly woman in good health.

The rearrangement joins TRBV6-6 to TRBJ1-3; D gene unclear. The CDR3 contains 13 residues. Germline V lookup: CDR1 MNHNY, CDR2 SVGAGI (reference sequence). Trimming took 6 bases from V and 6 from J, leaving 12 bases between them. CDR3 amino acids: CASSPAPLNTIYF. As DNA, the CDR3 is TGTGCCAGCAGCCCCGCTCCCTTAAACACCATATATTTT.

The chain couples TRBV6-5 to TRBJ1-1, with 8 bases identical to TRBD1. V was clipped by 5 bases and J by 4 bases; unmatched bases: 6. The CDR3 is 14 residues long. Germline assignment: CDR1 MNHEY and CDR2 SVGAGI. The CDR3 sequence: CASSRTGIFTEAFF. The DNA of the CDR3 is TGTGCCAGCAGTCGGACAGGGATTTTCACTGAAGCTTTCTTT.

This clonotype showed up many times. The chain links TRBV10-3 to TRBJ2-1, with 10 bases aligning to TRBD1. CDR3 length: 15 residues. After removal of 10 bases from V and 7 bases from J, the junction contained 13 bases not matched to a gene. The germline gives CDR1 ENHRY, CDR2 SYGVKD. CDR3 protein: CATLGTGAQRNEQFF. In DNA form, the CDR3 reads TGTGCCACCTTGGGGACAGGGGCTCAGCGGAATGAGCAGTTCTTC.

The CDR3 reads CSVIGQMNTEAFF. The DNA of the CDR3 is TGCAGTGTTATCGGACAAATGAACACTGAAGCTTTCTTT. The chain combines TRBV20-1 with TRBJ1-1, with a tentative D call TRBD1 (5 bases). Trimming removed 7 bases at V and 0 bases at J, with 12 bases between. Germline CDR1 and CDR2: DFQATT and SNEGSKA (reference sequence). CDR3 length equals 13 residues.

This clonotype was seen repeatedly, ten times or more. CDR3 loop: CASSQDLPLGQVYGYTF. Written as DNA, the CDR3 is TGTGCCAGCAGCCAAGATCTCCCCCTGGGACAGGTCTATGGCTACACCTTC. This sequence joins TRBV3-1 and TRBJ1-2; 8 nucleotides line up with TRBD1. Germline V gene lookup returns CDR1 LGHDT and CDR2 YNNKEL (reference sequence). This CDR3 region has 17 residues. The junction had 10 bases not matched to a gene; V was cut back by 0 bases and J by 4 bases.

This clonotype was detected ten times or more. V usage is TRBV5-1 and J usage is TRBJ1-4; D remains unclear. V gave up 2 bases and J gave up 3 bases, with 5 bases separating them. Germline V gives CDR1 SGHRS, CDR2 YFSETQ. The CDR3 runs to 13 residues. In DNA form, the CDR3 reads TGCGCCAGCAGCTTCCAGTCTAATGAAAAACTGTTTTTT. This translates into CASSFQSNEKLFF.

This chain connects TRBV7-9 to TRBJ2-4; a possible D gene is TRBD1 (5 bases). The J call is in doubt because the DNA end fits TRBJ2-7 better. CDR1 is SEHNR and CDR2 is FQNEAQ in the germline V gene (reference sequence). The CDR3 runs to 15 residues. The DNA for the CDR3 is TGTGCCAGCAGCTCGGACAACCACCTTACCTACGAGCAGTACTTC. Its protein is CASSSDNHLTYEQYF.

Many counts were recorded for this clonotype. The rearrangement uses TRBV4-3 and TRBJ2-4; TRBD2 matches 7 bases. V lost 0 bases and J lost 2; bases outside the gene matches: 4. Germline-derived CDR1 and CDR2 are LGHNA and YSLEER. The CDR3 covers 16 residues. For the CDR3, the DNA is TGCGCCAGCAGCCAAGATGTGCGGGGGACCAAAAACATTCAGTACTTC. It is translated as CASSQDVRGTKNIQYF.

This clonotype was detected ten times or more. V usage is TRBV20-1 and J usage is TRBJ2-1; 9 bases fit TRBD2. Per germline, CDR1 DFQATT and CDR2 SNEGSKA (reference sequence). This CDR3 region has 13 residues. The V segment lost 5 bases and the J segment 8 bases; nucleotides outside the gene matches: 7. The CDR3 DNA follows: TGCAGTGCTTTATCGACTAGCGGCGATGAGCAGTTCTTC. Translating gives CSALSTSGDEQFF.

CDR3 in amino acids: CSARVDESGLVEQYF. The CDR3 bases are TGCAGTGCTAGGGTCGATGAGTCAGGGTTAGTCGAGCAGTACTTC. The chain couples TRBV20-1 to TRBJ2-7; TRBD1 is a possible D gene (5 bases). The CDR3 totals 15 residues. V lost 3 bases to trimming and J lost 6 bases, with 21 bases between them. Germline CDR1 reads DFQATT; CDR2 reads SNEGSKA (reference sequence).

This clonotype came up many times. This sequence joins TRBV20-1 and TRBJ2-1, with D tentatively TRBD2 (6 bases). The CDR3 is made up of 15 amino acids. V lost 3 bases and J 5 bases, leaving 17 bases between the germline ends. Germline V CDR1 and CDR2: DFQATT, SNEGSKA (reference sequence). The CDR3 sequence is CSASPTGTDNNEQFF. The CDR3 nucleotides are TGCAGTGCTAGCCCCACCGGGACTGACAACAATGAGCAGTTCTTC.